This T cell receptor beta chain stems from a study of shared clonotypes between healthy human individuals. Points from the study as a whole: Sequencing depth was predicted to influence how clonotypes are shared among donors. It was only blood that was sampled, and tissue repertoires likely differ.

Germline CDR1 SGDLS, CDR2 YYNGEE. This CDR3 has 13 residues. The V end lost 1 base, the J end lost 4 bases, and 7 bases lay between the germline ends. The study ran the assay at deep level. Original analysis: Sequence data from immunoSEQ were junction-only and lacked quality scores; consequently, filtering differed. The protocol was immunoSEQ multiplex PCR, while the TCRdb copy is restricted to in-frame clones and leaves out a portion. That table is the source of V, J and clone size, and D and trimming were worked out from the DNA. Counted here are some 2,000,000 clones, over 85% occurring once; the ten biggest clones make up 0.1% to 0.15%. With respect to this clone: Antigen unknown.

Sequenced sample: naive CD4+ T cells sorted from blood. Subset described: CD45RA+ positively selected. The chain joins TRBV9 to TRBJ2-3; D is ambiguous. The TCR originated in a man in his late teens or twenties in good health. CDR3 sequence reads: CASSVLTSDTQYF. The DNA of the CDR3 is TGTGCCAGCAGCGTACTGACCTCAGATACGCAGTATTTT.